The 32 T cell receptor beta chains in this list originate from one sample, sequenced in a study of cytotoxic CD8 clonotypes in ibrutinib-treated CLL. Profiled with immunoSEQ multiplex PCR; TCRdb holds only in-frame clones, not every one. The sample has 200,000 to 250,000 clones, roughly 65% seen once. The sequencing used PBMCs, collected after 12 months of ibrutinib treatment. These receptor sequences come from a human donor with chronic lymphocytic leukemia.

The V call is TRBV27, the J call TRBJ1-5; the D is unclear. The V end lost 2 bases, the J end lost 1 base, and 3 bases lay between the germline ends. Germline V CDR1 and CDR2: MNHEY, SMNVEV (reference sequence). The CDR3 consists of 13 residues. CDR3 amino acids: CASSLHSNQPQHF. The CDR3 nucleotides read TGTGCCAGCAGTTTACACAGCAATCAGCCCCAGCATTTT.

V and J are TRBV6-1 and TRBJ1-2, with D maybe TRBD1 (5 bases). V was trimmed by 8 bases and J by 5 bases, leaving 9 bases between them. Germline V gives CDR1 MNHNS, CDR2 SASEGT. There are 11 residues in the CDR3. The DNA for the CDR3 is TGTGCCAGCGGACAATTTTATGGCTACACCTTC. Translation: CASGQFYGYTF.

This chain joins TRBV18 and TRBJ1-5, with TRBD1 as a possible D gene (6 bases). The V gene lost 2 bases and the J gene lost 3 bases, with 11 bases spanning the gap. Germline V gene sequence: CDR1 KGHSH, CDR2 LQKENI. The CDR3 runs to 15 residues. In DNA, the CDR3 is TGTGCCAGCTCACCAAACAGGGAGGACAATCAGCCCCAGCATTTT. Protein: CASSPNREDNQPQHF.

This clone was seen only once. V is TRBV5-1 and J is TRBJ2-2, with D perhaps given as TRBD1 or TRBD2 (5 bases each). This CDR3 contains 14 residues. V was cut by 2 bases and J by 5 bases, with 10 bases left in between. Germline V gene data show CDR1 as SGHRS and CDR2 as YFSETQ. CDR3 bases: TGCGCCAGCAGCTTAATCAGGGAGACCGGGGAGCTGTTTTTT. This sequence encodes CASSLIRETGELFF.

The CDR3 is CASSPQTRQTGNTIYF. Here the CDR3 DNA reads TGCGCCAGCAGCCCACAAACCCGACAGACTGGAAACACCATATATTTT. This rearrangement joins TRBV5-1 to TRBJ1-3, with a weak D call TRBD1 (5 bases). The CDR3 length is 16 residues. The V gene lost 4 bases and the J gene lost 2 bases, with 16 bases spanning the gap. CDR1 and CDR2 from the germline V gene are SGHRS and YFSETQ.

V usage is TRBV28 and J usage is TRBJ2-1, with D possibly being TRBD2 (6 bases). Trimming left V 4 bases short and J 4 bases short, with 14 bases between. CDR3 size: 15 residues. Germline CDR1 and CDR2: MDHEN and SYDVKM. The CDR3 DNA reads TGTGCCAGCAGTTCAACGGGAGTAAGGTACAATGAGCAGTTCTTC. Its protein is CASSSTGVRYNEQFF.

This chain links TRBV6-1 with TRBJ2-1; the D is unclear. Germline CDR1 and CDR2: MNHNS and SASEGT. This CDR3 is 13 amino acids long. Trimming removed 5 bases from V and 7 bases from J, with 12 bases in between. The CDR3 nucleotides read TGTGCCAGCAGTTTGCAGCCCCGAAATGAGCAGTTCTTC. Translating it yields CASSLQPRNEQFF.

This clone showed up just a few times. The rearrangement joins TRBV30 to TRBJ1-1, with a possible D match to TRBD1 (5 bases). Trimming removed 2 bases from V and 10 bases from J, with 14 bases in between. Germline CDR1 and CDR2: GTSNPN and SVGIG (reference sequence). The CDR3 has 12 amino acids. The DNA for the CDR3 is TGTGCCTGGAGTCCACGGGGGACCGTAGCTTTCTTT. Protein: CAWSPRGTVAFF.

This chain uses TRBV30 with TRBJ2-5, with TRBD2 matching over 7 bases. The trim removed 2 bases at V and 0 bases at J, leaving 6 bases unmatched. The CDR3 consists of 15 residues. Germline V lookup: CDR1 GTSNPN, CDR2 SVGIG (reference sequence). The chain's CDR3 is CAWSFGGRYQETQYF. CDR3 nucleotides: TGTGCCTGGAGTTTCGGGGGGAGGTACCAAGAGACCCAGTACTTC. The whole variable domain, remainder taken from reference TRBV30 and TRBJ2-5, is SQTIHQWPATLVQPVGSPLSLECTVEGTSNPNLYWYRQAAGRGLQLLFYSVGIGQISSEVPQNLSASRPQDRQFILSSKKLLLSDSGFYLCAWSFGGRYQETQYFGPGTRLLVL.

The chain couples TRBV19 to TRBJ2-3, with 8 bases identical to TRBD1. The CDR3 is 13 residues long. The trim removed 4 bases at V and 5 bases at J, leaving 2 bases unmatched. Germline V CDR1 and CDR2: LNHDA, SQIVND (reference sequence). CDR3 amino acids: CASSSDRGDTQYF. For the CDR3, the DNA is TGTGCCAGTAGTAGCGACAGGGGAGATACGCAGTATTTT.

This clone was counted a single time. Written as DNA, the CDR3 is TGTGCCAGCAGTGTTACAGGGCCACTAGATACGCAGTATTTT. It yields the protein CASSVTGPLDTQYF. This chain joins TRBV27 and TRBJ2-3, with D possibly TRBD1 on 6 matching bases. The CDR3 sequence is 14 residues long. CDR1 is MNHEY and CDR2 is SMNVEV in the germline V gene (reference sequence). The V end was cut by 5 bases, the J end by 5 bases, with 14 bases between.

The J gene is TRBJ2-7, the V gene TRBV10-3, with a tentative D call TRBD2 (7 bases). The V gene lost 8 bases and the J gene lost 2 bases, with 10 bases spanning the gap. The CDR3 is 12 amino acids. Germline V gene lookup returns CDR1 ENHRY and CDR2 SYGVKD. CDR3 nucleotide sequence: TGTGCCATCCGAGGGGGGGCCTACGAGCAGTACTTC. It translates to CAIRGGAYEQYF.

The chain recombines TRBV15 with TRBJ2-7, with 7 bases aligning to TRBD1. The CDR3 runs to 14 residues. Per the germline V gene, CDR1 is LNHNV and CDR2 is YYDKDF (reference sequence). V was pared by 0 bases and J by 5 bases, with 4 bases of the junction left unmatched. Written as DNA, the CDR3 is TGTGCCACCAGCAGAGATTGGGACAGAAACGAGCAGTACTTC. Protein sequence: CATSRDWDRNEQYF.

The genes are TRBV7-2 and TRBJ1-2; D is perhaps TRBD1 (5 bases). The CDR3 has 15 amino acids. The germline gives CDR1 SGHTA, CDR2 FQGNSA. V lost 3 bases and J lost 8, with 19 bases in between. CDR3 sequence reads: CASSFGAGIGEGYTF. The CDR3 coding sequence is TGTGCCAGCAGCTTCGGGGCAGGGATCGGGGAAGGCTACACCTTC.

V usage is TRBV6-6 and J usage is TRBJ1-5; 12 bases are a match to TRBD1. The CDR3 contains 14 residues. Germline loops: CDR1 MNHNY, CDR2 SVGAGI (reference sequence). Trimming took 10 bases from V and 6 from J; bases not matched to a gene: 7. In DNA, the CDR3 is TGTGCCATCTCCGGGACAGGGGGCCCTCAGCCCCAGCATTTT. Encoded protein: CAISGTGGPQPQHF.

Here the CDR3 DNA reads TGTGCCAGCAGCTTGGCAGGAGGGGAGACCCAGTACTTC. Protein sequence: CASSLAGGETQYF. The chain recombines TRBV5-6 with TRBJ2-5, with D perhaps TRBD2 (6 bases). This CDR3 spans 13 amino acids. Trimming took 0 bases from V and 5 from J, leaving 8 bases between them. CDR1 is SGHDT, CDR2 YYEEEE, per germline.

The chain recombines TRBV28 with TRBJ2-7; weak D call: TRBD2 (5 bases). The V end was cut by 6 bases, the J end by 6 bases, with 18 bases between. CDR3 length: 14 amino acids. Germline assignment: CDR1 MDHEN and CDR2 SYDVKM. Here the CDR3 reads CASRGEGAVSEQYF. In DNA, the CDR3 is TGTGCCAGCAGAGGAGAGGGAGCGGTAAGCGAGCAGTACTTC.

The rearrangement joins TRBV7-9 to TRBJ2-1; D call uncertain. The CDR3 consists of 19 residues. Germline-derived CDR1 and CDR2 are SEHNR and FQNEAQ (reference sequence). The germline V and J ends were trimmed by 5 bases and 0 bases, with 23 bases remaining between them. DNA of the CDR3: TGTGCCAGCAGCCCTCCGACGGGCCCGGGTTATCGCTCCTACAATGAGCAGTTCTTC. Residues: CASSPPTGPGYRSYNEQFF.

This clone has just a few counts. Additional DNA sequences in this sample encode the identical CDR3. The chain links TRBV5-6 to TRBJ1-1, with D tentatively TRBD1 (5 bases). Germline V gene data show CDR1 as SGHDT and CDR2 as YYEEEE. The CDR3 extends over 12 amino acids. Trimming took 2 bases from V and 5 from J, leaving 7 bases between them. The CDR3 loop is CASSLRGTEAFF. CDR3 bases: TGTGCCAGCAGCTTAAGGGGAACTGAAGCTTTCTTT.

The chain carries TRBV28 and TRBJ2-7, with D perhaps assigned TRBD1 or TRBD2 (7 bases each). The CDR3 sequence is 14 residues long. V gave up 5 bases and J gave up 7 bases, with 18 bases separating them. The germline V gene encodes CDR1 MDHEN and CDR2 SYDVKM. In DNA form, the CDR3 reads TGTGCCAGCAGTAGGGGGGGTACAGGGGAAGAGCAGTACTTC. Encoded protein: CASSRGGTGEEQYF.

This rearrangement joins TRBV6-5 to TRBJ1-1, with D possibly matching TRBD1 (5 bases). This CDR3 spans 13 amino acids. The V gene's germline CDR1 is MNHEY and CDR2 SVGAGI. V shed 6 bases and J shed 7 bases, with 15 bases lying between them. As DNA, the CDR3 is TGTGCCAGCAGAAAGGATGTTGGGGGTGAAGCTTTCTTT. Its protein is CASRKDVGGEAFF.

The chain is built from TRBV7-9 and TRBJ1-5; D possibly corresponds to TRBD1 (5 bases). The CDR3 totals 14 residues. V was shortened by 5 bases and J by 5 bases, with 13 bases between the two germline ends. CDR1 is SEHNR, CDR2 FQNEAQ, per germline (reference sequence). DNA for the CDR3: TGTGCCAGCAGCCCAGGGTATGGGGATCAGCCCCAGCATTTT. It encodes CASSPGYGDQPQHF.

This clone turned up a few times. The chain is built from TRBV5-1 and TRBJ2-2, with a tentative D call TRBD2 (5 bases). Germline lookup yields CDR1 SGHRS and CDR2 YFSETQ. V lost 1 base and J 7 bases, leaving 8 bases between the germline ends. The CDR3 has 13 residues. The CDR3 DNA reads TGCGCCAGCAGCTTGAGGGAGATCGGGGAGCTGTTTTTT. Translated, it gives CASSLREIGELFF. Drawing the rest from reference TRBV5-1 and TRBJ2-2, the complete variable domain is KAGVTQTPRYLIKTRGQQVTLSCSPISGHRSVSWYQQTPGQGLQFLFEYFSETQRNKGNFPGRFSGRQFSNSRSEMNVSTLELGDSALYLCASSLREIGELFFGEGSRLTVL.

The chain combines TRBV2 with TRBJ1-1; possible D gene TRBD1, 5 bases. Germline lookup yields CDR1 SNHLY and CDR2 FYNNEI. The CDR3 extends over 14 amino acids. Trimming left V 6 bases short and J 1 base short, with 12 bases between. CDR3 residues: CASSTDSSNTEAFF. The CDR3 nucleotides read TGTGCCAGCAGCACCGACAGCTCGAACACTGAAGCTTTCTTT.

This clone came up once. The V gene is TRBV30, the J gene TRBJ1-3; D gene ambiguous. V was trimmed by 4 bases and J by 0 bases, leaving 7 bases between them. The CDR3 is made up of 13 amino acids. The V gene's germline CDR1 is GTSNPN and CDR2 SVGIG (reference sequence). The CDR3 is CAWTDSSGNTIYF. Here the CDR3 DNA reads TGTGCCTGGACGGACTCCTCTGGAAACACCATATATTTT.

The chain has TRBV28 and TRBJ1-2; D is uncertain. Trimming took 9 bases from V and 0 from J, leaving 5 bases between them. The CDR3 is made up of 11 amino acids. Germline V gene lookup returns CDR1 MDHEN and CDR2 SYDVKM. CDR3 sequence (DNA): TGTGCCAGTGGAACTAACTATGGCTACACCTTC. It translates to CASGTNYGYTF.

The rearrangement uses TRBV5-1 and TRBJ1-2, with 10 nucleotides matching TRBD1. Looked up from germline, CDR1 is SGHRS and CDR2 is YFSETQ. The CDR3 runs to 13 residues. The V gene end was trimmed by 4 bases and the J gene end by 9 bases; junction bases not matched to a gene: 6. The chain's CDR3 is CASSPRDRGSYTF. The DNA for the CDR3 is TGCGCCAGCAGCCCTCGGGACAGGGGAAGCTACACCTTC.

V is TRBV30 and J is TRBJ1-1; D perhaps matches TRBD1 (5 bases). The CDR3 is made up of 15 amino acids. Germline values: CDR1 GTSNPN, CDR2 SVGIG (reference sequence). V shed 0 bases and J shed 1 base, with 12 bases lying between them. The CDR3 DNA sequence: TGTGCCTGGAGTGTACCGGGGACTCCGAACACTGAAGCTTTCTTT. It specifies CAWSVPGTPNTEAFF.

In its sample, this clone was seen a few times. The rearrangement joins TRBV4-1 to TRBJ1-4, with 12 bases that match TRBD1. The V segment lost 3 bases and the J segment 2 bases; nucleotides outside the gene matches: 4. CDR3 length equals 17 residues. Germline V lookup: CDR1 MGHRA, CDR2 YSYEKL. CDR3 nucleotide sequence: TGCGCCAGCAGCCAGTGGGACAGGGGGCAGACTAATGAAAAACTGTTTTTT. Translating it yields CASSQWDRGQTNEKLFF.

Only a few counts were recorded for this clone. This chain uses TRBV12-5 with TRBJ2-7, with D perhaps TRBD1 (5 bases). This CDR3 spans 13 amino acids. CDR1 and CDR2 (germline): LGHNT, FRNRAP. The V end lost 7 bases, the J end lost 0 bases, and 10 bases lay between the germline ends. CDR3 in amino acids: CASADSNSYEQYF. The CDR3, as DNA: TGTGCTAGTGCCGACAGTAACTCCTACGAGCAGTACTTC.

This chain links TRBV27 with TRBJ2-1; tentatively, D is TRBD1 (6 bases). The CDR3 sequence is 16 residues long. CDR1 and CDR2 from the germline V gene are MNHEY and SMNVEV (reference sequence). The ends were cut back, 4 bases at V and 8 bases at J, with 21 bases in the middle. CDR3 DNA sequence: TGTGCCAGCAGTTCCGTGGGGGCGGGCGAGTGGCATGAGCAGTTCTTC. This encodes CASSSVGAGEWHEQFF.

This clone was picked up one time. The chain couples TRBV4-1 to TRBJ1-2; 8 bases match TRBD1. Germline values: CDR1 MGHRA, CDR2 YSYEKL. This CDR3 region has 16 residues. The trim removed 0 bases at V and 3 bases at J, leaving 6 bases unmatched. The CDR3 region is CASSQDGRGRDYGYTF. The CDR3 coding sequence is TGCGCCAGCAGCCAAGATGGCAGGGGGCGGGACTATGGCTACACCTTC.